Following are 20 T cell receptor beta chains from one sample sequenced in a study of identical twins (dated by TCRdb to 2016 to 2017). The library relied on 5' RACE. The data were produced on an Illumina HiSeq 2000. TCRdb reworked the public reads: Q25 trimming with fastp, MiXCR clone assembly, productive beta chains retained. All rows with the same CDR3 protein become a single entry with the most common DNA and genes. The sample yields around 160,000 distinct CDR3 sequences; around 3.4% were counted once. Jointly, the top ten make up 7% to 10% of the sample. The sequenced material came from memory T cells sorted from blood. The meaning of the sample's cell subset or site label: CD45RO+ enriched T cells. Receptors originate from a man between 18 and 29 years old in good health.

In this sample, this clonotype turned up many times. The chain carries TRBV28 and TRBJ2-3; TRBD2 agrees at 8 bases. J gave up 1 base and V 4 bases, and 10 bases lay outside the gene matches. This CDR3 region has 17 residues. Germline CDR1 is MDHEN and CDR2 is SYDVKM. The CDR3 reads CASSSQKREWGTDTQYF. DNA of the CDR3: TGTGCCAGCAGTTCCCAAAAGCGGGAGTGGGGCACAGATACGCAGTATTTT.

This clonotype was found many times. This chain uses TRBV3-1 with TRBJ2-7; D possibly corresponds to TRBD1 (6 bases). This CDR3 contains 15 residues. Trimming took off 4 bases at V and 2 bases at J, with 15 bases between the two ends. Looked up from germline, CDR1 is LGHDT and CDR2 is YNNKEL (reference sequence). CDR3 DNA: TGTGCCAGCAGCCCTCAATGGGGGCAGCCCTACGAGCAGTACTTC. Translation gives CASSPQWGQPYEQYF.

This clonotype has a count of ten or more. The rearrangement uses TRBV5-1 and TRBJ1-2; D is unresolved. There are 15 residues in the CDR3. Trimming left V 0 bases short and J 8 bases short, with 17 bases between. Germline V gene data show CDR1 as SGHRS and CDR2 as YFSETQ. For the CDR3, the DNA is TGCGCCAGCAGCTTGGATGTGGCGCGGGCTGGGGGCTACACCTTC. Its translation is CASSLDVARAGGYTF.

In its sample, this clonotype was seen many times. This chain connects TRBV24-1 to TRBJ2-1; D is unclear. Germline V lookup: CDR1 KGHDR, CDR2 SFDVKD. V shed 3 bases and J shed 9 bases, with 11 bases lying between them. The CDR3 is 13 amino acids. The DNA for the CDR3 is TGTGCCACCAGTGATGGGATCTACCCTGAGCAGTTCTTC. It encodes CATSDGIYPEQFF.

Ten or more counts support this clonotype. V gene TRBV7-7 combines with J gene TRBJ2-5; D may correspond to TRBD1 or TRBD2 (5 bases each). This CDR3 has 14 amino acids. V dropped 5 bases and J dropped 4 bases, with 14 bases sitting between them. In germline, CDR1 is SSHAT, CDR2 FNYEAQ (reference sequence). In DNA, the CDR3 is TGTGCCAGCAGCCCAAAGGGACCCGGAGAGACCCAGTACTTC. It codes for CASSPKGPGETQYF. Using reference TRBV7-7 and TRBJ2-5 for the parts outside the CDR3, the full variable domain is GAGVSQSPRYKVTKRGQDVTLRCDPISSHATLYWYQQALGQGPEFLTYFNYEAQPDKSGLPSDRFSAERPEGSISTLTIQRTEQRDSAMYRCASSPKGPGETQYFGPGTRLLVL.

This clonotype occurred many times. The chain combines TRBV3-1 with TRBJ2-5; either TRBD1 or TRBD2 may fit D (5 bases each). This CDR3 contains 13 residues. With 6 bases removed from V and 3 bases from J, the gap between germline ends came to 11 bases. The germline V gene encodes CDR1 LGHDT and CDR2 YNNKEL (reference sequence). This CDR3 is CASSSGTKETQYF. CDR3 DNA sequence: TGTGCCAGCAGTTCCGGGACCAAAGAGACCCAGTACTTC.

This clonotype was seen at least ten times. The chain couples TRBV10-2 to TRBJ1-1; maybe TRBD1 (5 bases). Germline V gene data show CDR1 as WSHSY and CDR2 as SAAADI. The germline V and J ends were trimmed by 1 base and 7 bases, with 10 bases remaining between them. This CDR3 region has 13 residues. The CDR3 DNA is TGCGCCAGCAGTGAGTGGGGGACGGGTGAAGCTTTCTTT. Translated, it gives CASSEWGTGEAFF.

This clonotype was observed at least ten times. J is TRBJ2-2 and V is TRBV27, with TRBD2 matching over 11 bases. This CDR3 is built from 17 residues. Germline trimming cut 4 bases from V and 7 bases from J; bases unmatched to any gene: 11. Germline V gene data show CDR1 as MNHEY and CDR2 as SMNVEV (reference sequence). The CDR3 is CASSSSSGRNLYGELFF. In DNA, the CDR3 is TGTGCCAGCAGTTCCTCTAGCGGGAGGAATCTTTACGGGGAGCTGTTTTTT.

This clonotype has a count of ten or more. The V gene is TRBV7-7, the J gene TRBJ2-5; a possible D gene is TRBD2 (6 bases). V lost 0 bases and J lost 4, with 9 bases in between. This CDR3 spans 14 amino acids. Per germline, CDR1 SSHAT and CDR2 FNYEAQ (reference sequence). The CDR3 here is CASSLASGVETQYF. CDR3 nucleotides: TGTGCCAGCAGCTTAGCTAGCGGAGTAGAGACCCAGTACTTC.

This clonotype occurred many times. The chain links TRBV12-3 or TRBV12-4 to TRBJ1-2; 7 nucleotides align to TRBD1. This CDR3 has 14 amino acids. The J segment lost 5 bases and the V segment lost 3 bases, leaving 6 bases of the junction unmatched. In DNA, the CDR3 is TGTGCCAGCAGTTTGGCGGGACAGCATTATGGCTACACCTTC. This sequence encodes CASSLAGQHYGYTF.

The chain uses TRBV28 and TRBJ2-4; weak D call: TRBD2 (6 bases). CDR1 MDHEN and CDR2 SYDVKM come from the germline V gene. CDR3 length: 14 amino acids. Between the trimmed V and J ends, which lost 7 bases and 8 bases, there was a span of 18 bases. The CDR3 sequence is CASNGPGREDIQYF. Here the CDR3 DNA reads TGTGCCAGCAACGGACCCGGCAGGGAGGACATTCAGTACTTC.

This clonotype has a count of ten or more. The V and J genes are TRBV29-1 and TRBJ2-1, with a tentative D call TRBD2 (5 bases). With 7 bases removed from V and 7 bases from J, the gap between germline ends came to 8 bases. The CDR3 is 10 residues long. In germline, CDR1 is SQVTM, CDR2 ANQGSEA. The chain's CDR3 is CSGWENEQFF. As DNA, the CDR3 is TGCAGCGGCTGGGAGAATGAGCAGTTCTTC.

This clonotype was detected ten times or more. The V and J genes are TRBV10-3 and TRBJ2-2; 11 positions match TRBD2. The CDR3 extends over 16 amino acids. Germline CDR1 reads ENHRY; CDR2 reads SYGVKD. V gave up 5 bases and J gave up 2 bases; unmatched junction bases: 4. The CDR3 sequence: CAISWTSGQNTGELFF. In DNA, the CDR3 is TGTGCCATCAGTTGGACTAGCGGGCAAAACACCGGGGAGCTGTTTTTT.

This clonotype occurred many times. The DNA for the CDR3 is TGTGCCAGCAGTTTATGGGGAGGAGCCTACGAGCAGTACTTC. This gives the protein CASSLWGGAYEQYF. This rearrangement joins TRBV27 to TRBJ2-7, with TRBD2 as a possible D gene (6 bases). Between the trimmed V and J ends, which lost 1 base and 2 bases, there was a span of 9 bases. From germline, CDR1 is MNHEY and CDR2 SMNVEV (reference sequence). The CDR3 extends over 14 amino acids.

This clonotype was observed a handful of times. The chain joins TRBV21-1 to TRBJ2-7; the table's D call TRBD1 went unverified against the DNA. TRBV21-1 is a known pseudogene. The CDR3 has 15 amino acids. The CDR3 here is CASSKGRGRAYEQYV. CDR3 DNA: TGTGCCAGCAGCAAGGGAAGGGGCAGAGCCTACGAGCAGTACGTC.

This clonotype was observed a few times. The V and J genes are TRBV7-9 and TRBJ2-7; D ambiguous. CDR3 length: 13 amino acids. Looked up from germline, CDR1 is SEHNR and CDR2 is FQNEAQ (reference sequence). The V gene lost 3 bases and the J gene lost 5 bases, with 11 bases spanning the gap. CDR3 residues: CASSLQQRHEQYF. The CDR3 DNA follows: TGTGCCAGCAGCTTGCAACAGAGGCACGAGCAGTACTTC.

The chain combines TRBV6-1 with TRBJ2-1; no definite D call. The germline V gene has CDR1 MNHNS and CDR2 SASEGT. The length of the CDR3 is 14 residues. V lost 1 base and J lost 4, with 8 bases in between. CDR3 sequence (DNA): TGTGCCAGCAGTGAAGTGATGGAGTACAATGAGCAGTTCTTC. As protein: CASSEVMEYNEQFF.

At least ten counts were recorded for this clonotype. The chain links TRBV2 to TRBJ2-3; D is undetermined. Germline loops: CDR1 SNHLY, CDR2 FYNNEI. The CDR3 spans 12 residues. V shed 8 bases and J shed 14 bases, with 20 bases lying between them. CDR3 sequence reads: CASSYGVLQGYF. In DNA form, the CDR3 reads TGTGCCAGCTCCTATGGCGTACTACAAGGGTATTTT.

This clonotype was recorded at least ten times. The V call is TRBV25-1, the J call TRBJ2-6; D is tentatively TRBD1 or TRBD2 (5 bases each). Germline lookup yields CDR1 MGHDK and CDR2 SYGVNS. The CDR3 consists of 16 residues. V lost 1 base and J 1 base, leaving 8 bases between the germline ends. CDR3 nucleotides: TGTGCCAGCAGTGAATCCGGGACGTCTGGGGCCAACGTCCTGACTTTC. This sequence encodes CASSESGTSGANVLTF.

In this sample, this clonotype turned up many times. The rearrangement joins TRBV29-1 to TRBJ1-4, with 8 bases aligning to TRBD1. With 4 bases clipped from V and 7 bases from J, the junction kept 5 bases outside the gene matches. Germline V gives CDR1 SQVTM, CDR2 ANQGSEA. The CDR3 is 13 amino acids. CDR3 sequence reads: CSVGGQGAEKLFF. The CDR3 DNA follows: TGCAGCGTTGGAGGGCAGGGGGCTGAAAAACTGTTTTTT. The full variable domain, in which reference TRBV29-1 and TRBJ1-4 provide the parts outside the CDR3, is SAVISQKPSRDICQRGTSLTIQCQVDSQVTMMFWYRQQPGQSLTLIATANQGSEATYESGFVIDKFPISRPNLTFSTLTVSNMSPEDSSIYLCSVGGQGAEKLFFGSGTQLSVL.